Below, 8 T cell receptor beta chains from the same sample are listed, as sequenced in a study of cytomegalovirus exposure and HLA in healthy donors. A multiplex PCR was run with 60 Vbeta primers and 13 Jbeta primers. Only in-frame clones appear in the TCRdb table, and some are missing; sequencing was by immunoSEQ multiplex PCR. The table records under 200,000 clones, over 60% of them present only once. Sequenced sample: PBMCs. The receptors derive from a woman between 45 and 65 years old in good health and CMV-seronegative.

The rearrangement links TRBV5-6 to TRBJ2-1, with 7 positions matching TRBD1. CDR1 SGHDT and CDR2 YYEEEE come from the germline V gene. The V segment lost 2 bases and the J segment 10 bases; nucleotides outside the gene matches: 6. The CDR3 contains 13 residues. DNA of the CDR3: TGTGCCAGCAGCTTCACAGGGGTACAGGAGCAGTTCTTC. This translates into CASSFTGVQEQFF.

This chain connects TRBV5-1 to TRBJ1-5; D gene unclear. Between the trimmed V and J ends, which lost 2 bases and 7 bases, there was a span of 10 bases. This CDR3 is built from 13 residues. In germline, CDR1 is SGHRS, CDR2 YFSETQ. CDR3 region: CASSFAPGQPQHF. The CDR3, as DNA: TGCGCCAGCAGCTTCGCACCGGGGCAGCCCCAGCATTTT.

The genes are TRBV28 and TRBJ1-1; the D is unclear. V was cut by 5 bases and J by 5 bases, with 21 bases left in between. This CDR3 spans 16 amino acids. Germline assignment: CDR1 MDHEN and CDR2 SYDVKM. The CDR3 sequence: CASSGPRTQSGTEAFF. In DNA, the CDR3 is TGTGCCAGCAGTGGACCGCGAACCCAGTCGGGGACTGAAGCTTTCTTT.

The gene calls are TRBV7-9 and TRBJ2-2, with a possible D match to TRBD1 (6 bases). V was trimmed by 4 bases and J by 8 bases, leaving 17 bases between them. The germline CDR1 and CDR2 sequences are SEHNR and FQNEAQ (reference sequence). This CDR3 has 15 residues. CDR3 region: CASSSWQDSGGELFF. Written as DNA, the CDR3 is TGTGCCAGCAGCTCCTGGCAGGACAGTGGGGGGGAGCTGTTTTTT.

The V call is TRBV18, the J call TRBJ1-1, with 8 bases matching TRBD1. CDR1 and CDR2 from the germline V gene are KGHSH and LQKENI. There are 15 residues in the CDR3. Unmatched junction bases numbered 5, after V lost 4 bases and J lost 1 base. The CDR3 nucleotides are TGTGCCAGCTCACGATTAGGACAGGGGAACACTGAAGCTTTCTTT. Translated: CASSRLGQGNTEAFF.

This clone was observed once. The chain uses TRBV30 and TRBJ2-5, with TRBD2 matching 12 bases. Germline V gives CDR1 GTSNPN, CDR2 SVGIG (reference sequence). The trim removed 2 bases at V and 5 bases at J, leaving 12 bases unmatched. The CDR3 is 17 residues long. The CDR3, as DNA: TGTGCCTGGAGTTACTCTAGCGGGGGGGCTCTGGTGGAGACCCAGTACTTC. The encoded protein is CAWSYSSGGALVETQYF.

The CDR3 region is CASSESGQGGETQYF. The CDR3 coding sequence is TGTGCCAGCAGTGAATCTGGTCAGGGGGGAGAGACCCAGTACTTC. The chain has TRBV25-1 and TRBJ2-5, with TRBD1 as a possible D gene (7 bases). V was pared by 1 base and J by 4 bases, with 13 bases between. The germline CDR1 and CDR2 sequences are MGHDK and SYGVNS. The length of the CDR3 is 15 residues.

The rearrangement links TRBV7-9 to TRBJ2-3, with D uncertain. V lost 3 bases to trimming and J lost 10 bases, with 11 bases between them. The CDR3 totals 12 residues. CDR1 is SEHNR, CDR2 FQNEAQ, per germline (reference sequence). The CDR3 reads CASSFSGVAQYF. In nucleotides, the CDR3 is TGTGCCAGCAGCTTCTCCGGTGTGGCGCAGTATTTT.